This T cell receptor beta chain appears in the sequencing data of a study of vaccination and CD4 T cells after COVID-19. Study in general: Convalescent patients, SARS-CoV-2 positive by nasal swab PCR, comprised about 10 mild cases and one severe case. Two of the convalescents were Hispanic, and the group consisted of six males and four females.

Whole-study results and caveats: The median proportion of reactive clones detected only post-vaccination in convalescent patients was 85% to 90%.

The V end lost 2 bases, the J end lost 3 bases, and 17 bases lay between the germline ends. Germline CDR1 SGHVS, CDR2 FQNEAQ. This CDR3 has 16 amino acids. As concerns this clonotype: Its antigen is unidentified.

Treatment described: roughly ten-day PBMC culture with coronavirus spike peptide pools or control peptides (ViraFEST assay). Culture of 2 million to 2.5 million PBMCs per well took place with 7.5 to 10 IU/ml IL-2 and roughly 10 ug/ml peptide pools. At the Johns Hopkins FTIC core, DNA taken from cultured CD4+ T cells was sequenced by way of the Oncomine TCR Beta short-read assay. A single record per CDR3 protein comes from TCRdb applying MiXCR to the PCR reads. The table lists 10,000 or so distinct CDR3 sequences, 55% to 65% of them singletons. This TCR was sampled from a human donor who had recovered from COVID-19. The genes are TRBV7-8 and TRBJ2-7; possible D gene TRBD2, 5 bases. Sequenced input: CD4+ T cells from blood, cultured in vitro. The CDR3 here is CASSLTRDLGLYEQYF. DNA of the CDR3: TGTGCCAGCAGCTTAACTAGGGATTTGGGTCTCTACGAGCAGTACTTC.